The 29 T cell receptor beta chains below come from one sample, sequenced in a study of kidney transplant recipient with SARS-CoV-2 infection. TCRdb reprocessed the reads via MiXCR and lists one record per CDR3 protein. This sample has 200,000 to 250,000 distinct CDR3 sequences; roughly 26% occur once, and the top ten carry 6% to 8.5%. The source material was a blood sample, sampled at baseline and between days 110 and 120 from a kidney transplant recipient. Every receptor here comes from a male patient between 25 and 39 years old who had COVID-19 and was a kidney transplant recipient. Some T cells may possibly be graft donor cells.

This clonotype came up many times. The gene calls are TRBV6-1 and TRBJ2-7; no definite D call. Germline-derived CDR1 and CDR2 are MNHNS and SASEGT. The V end was cut by 0 bases, the J end by 0 bases, with 12 bases between. This CDR3 contains 16 residues. The CDR3 DNA is TGTGCCAGCAGTGAAGCGGTCCACTCGAGCTCCTACGAGCAGTACTTC. Protein: CASSEAVHSSSYEQYF.

Ten or more counts support this clonotype. The rearrangement uses TRBV20-1 and TRBJ1-5, with D unresolved. Germline lookup yields CDR1 DFQATT and CDR2 SNEGSKA (reference sequence). The V gene lost 6 bases and the J gene lost 0 bases, with 9 bases spanning the gap. The CDR3 spans 13 residues. In DNA form, the CDR3 reads TGCAGTGCGGGTCAAGATAGCAATCAGCCCCAGCATTTT. Translation: CSAGQDSNQPQHF.

In its sample, this clonotype was seen a few times. The chain has TRBV7-3 and TRBJ2-3; unclear D gene. This CDR3 is 15 amino acids long. The ends were cut back, 1 base at V and 3 bases at J, with 11 bases in the middle. Germline loops: CDR1 SGHTA, CDR2 FQGTGA. The CDR3 reads CASSLIGRRTDTQYF. The CDR3 bases are TGTGCCAGCAGCTTAATAGGCCGACGGACAGATACGCAGTATTTT.

The chain carries TRBV6-1 and TRBJ2-3; unclear D gene. The CDR3 is 14 amino acids. Per the germline V gene, CDR1 is MNHNS and CDR2 is SASEGT. V dropped 6 bases and J dropped 0 bases, with 10 bases sitting between them. The CDR3 DNA follows: TGTGCCAGCAGCTTAGGGTATAGCACAGATACGCAGTATTTT. The encoded protein is CASSLGYSTDTQYF.

This clonotype was counted many times. The genes are TRBV3-1 and TRBJ1-5; D possibly corresponds to TRBD1 (5 bases). V was shortened by 1 base and J by 7 bases, with 14 bases between the two germline ends. Germline values: CDR1 LGHDT, CDR2 YNNKEL (reference sequence). The CDR3 consists of 15 residues. The CDR3 nucleotides are TGTGCCAGCAGCCAAGGGTGGCAGGGTATCCAGCCCCAGCATTTT. It yields the protein CASSQGWQGIQPQHF.

Here the CDR3 DNA reads TGCGCCAGCAGTACGCTCAAAAGATCGCGAAGGACCTATGGCTACACCTTC. Protein: CASSTLKRSRRTYGYTF. The chain couples TRBV10-1 to TRBJ1-2, with D unclear. Trimming removed 5 bases from V and 4 bases from J, with 23 bases in between. The CDR3 contains 17 residues. Germline V lookup: CDR1 WNHNN, CDR2 SYGVQD (reference sequence).

Only a few counts were recorded for this clonotype. The chain combines TRBV20-1 with TRBJ2-7; the D gene is possibly TRBD1 (6 bases). Germline V gene data show CDR1 as DFQATT and CDR2 as SNEGSKA (reference sequence). The length of the CDR3 is 16 residues. V was trimmed by 0 bases and J by 0 bases, leaving 15 bases between them. The CDR3 DNA sequence: TGCAGTGCTAGAGACCTCGAGGGACACCCCTCCTACGAGCAGTACGTC. Its translation is CSARDLEGHPSYEQYV.

As to this clonotype: A single base separates this from a much larger clone, so it may be a read error. The gene calls are TRBV2 and TRBJ1-1; D might be TRBD1 (5 bases). V gave up 8 bases and J gave up 3 bases, with 13 bases separating them. Per germline, CDR1 SNHLY and CDR2 FYNNEI. The CDR3 runs 13 residues. In DNA, the CDR3 is TGTGCCAGCCAGACAGCCGGGGACACTGAAGCTTTCTTT. Its protein product is CASQTAGDTEAFF.

This clonotype was counted ten times or more. The chain combines TRBV7-8 with TRBJ1-5; perhaps TRBD1 as D (5 bases). Deletions cut 7 bases from V and 3 bases from J, with 13 bases between. The V gene's germline CDR1 is SGHVS and CDR2 FQNEAQ. The CDR3 sequence is 14 residues long. CDR3 DNA: TGTGCCAGCACCCCGGGACTGATCAATCAGCCCCAGCATTTT. The encoded protein is CASTPGLINQPQHF.

Regarding this clonotype: A much larger clone differs from this one at a single base, so this may be a read error. The chain employs TRBV6-5 and TRBJ2-7; D is uncertain. This CDR3 is 13 amino acids long. The germline gives CDR1 MNHEY, CDR2 SVGAGI. The CDR3 DNA follows: TGTGCCTGCAGTTTCGCCGACACCTACGAGCAGTACTTC. Amino acids: CACSFADTYEQYF.

A few counts support this clonotype. The chain recombines TRBV30 with TRBJ1-2; D unresolved. Trimming shortened V by 5 bases and J by 4 bases, and 23 bases separated the two germline ends. Germline lookup yields CDR1 GTSNPN and CDR2 SVGIG (reference sequence). CDR3 length: 16 amino acids. The CDR3 bases are TGTGCCTGGTTGGTCTGGCGTTATAGAAAGACCTATGGCTACACCTTC. Protein: CAWLVWRYRKTYGYTF.

This clonotype was seen many times. The V call is TRBV28, the J call TRBJ1-1; D is possibly TRBD1 (5 bases). The CDR3 consists of 12 residues. The germline V gene has CDR1 MDHEN and CDR2 SYDVKM. V was pared by 3 bases and J by 8 bases, with 10 bases between. Written as DNA, the CDR3 is TGTGCCAGCAGTTTTGGGGGGGTCGAAGCTTTCTTT. Amino acids: CASSFGGVEAFF.

This clonotype was picked up many times. CDR3 bases: TGTGCCAGCTCCCCCTCGGGGAGCGGCTACGAGCAGTACTTC. Its translation: CASSPSGSGYEQYF. This rearrangement joins TRBV7-9 to TRBJ2-7, with D perhaps matching TRBD2 (5 bases). This CDR3 is built from 14 residues. Germline values: CDR1 SEHNR, CDR2 FQNEAQ (reference sequence). V dropped 8 bases and J dropped 3 bases, with 17 bases sitting between them.

The V gene is TRBV7-6, the J gene TRBJ1-2, with no clear D. The V end lost 5 bases, the J end lost 4 bases, and 23 bases lay between the germline ends. Germline CDR1 reads SGHVS; CDR2 reads FNYEAQ. CDR3 size: 17 residues. Here the CDR3 DNA reads TGTGCCAGCAGCGGCAGTGTTAAATCTCGAAAGACCTATGGCTACACCTTC. This gives the protein CASSGSVKSRKTYGYTF.

This clonotype has a count of ten or more. The chain carries TRBV20-1 and TRBJ1-5; TRBD1 is a possible D gene (5 bases). V was shortened by 6 bases and J by 7 bases, with 16 bases between the two germline ends. The CDR3 totals 13 residues. From germline, CDR1 is DFQATT and CDR2 SNEGSKA (reference sequence). This CDR3 reads CSAAGTPGQPQHF. The CDR3 coding sequence is TGCAGTGCCGCCGGGACTCCAGGGCAGCCCCAGCATTTT.

This clonotype was found many times. The rearrangement uses TRBV10-1 and TRBJ1-2; D remains unclear. This CDR3 spans 17 amino acids. The V end lost 4 bases, the J end lost 4 bases, and 22 bases lay between the germline ends. From germline, CDR1 is WNHNN and CDR2 SYGVQD (reference sequence). DNA for the CDR3: TGCGCCAGCAGTGCGGACGGAAGATCGCGAAAGACCTATGGCTACACCTTC. Its translation: CASSADGRSRKTYGYTF.

This clonotype was found a few times. The DNA for the CDR3 is TGTGCCAGCAGCGTTCGGCAGGGGTTTGGAGAGACCCAGTACTTC. Its translation is CASSVRQGFGETQYF. The rearrangement joins TRBV9 to TRBJ2-5, with D maybe TRBD1 (6 bases). V shed 2 bases and J shed 4 bases, with 15 bases lying between them. Germline V gene sequence: CDR1 SGDLS, CDR2 YYNGEE. This CDR3 is built from 15 residues.

Comments on this clonotype: Possible read error: a much larger clone is one base away. The J gene is TRBJ1-2, the V gene TRBV9, with D maybe TRBD1 (5 bases). Germline-derived CDR1 and CDR2 are SGDLS and YYNGEE. The CDR3 has 15 amino acids. The CDR3 here is CASNVASVGADGYTF. The CDR3, as DNA: TGTGCCAGCAACGTAGCCTCCGTTGGGGCCGACGGCTACACCTTC.

In its sample, this clonotype was seen a few times. The chain is built from TRBV6-4 and TRBJ2-1, with TRBD1 identical over 9 bases. V lost 1 base, J lost 7 bases, and 5 bases stayed unmatched. The germline V gene has CDR1 MRHNA and CDR2 SNTAGT. CDR3 length: 15 amino acids. CDR3 DNA sequence: TGTGCCAGCAGTGACTATGGGACAGGGTTGAATGAGCAGTTCTTC. Its translation is CASSDYGTGLNEQFF.

This clonotype was recorded many times. The V and J genes are TRBV19 and TRBJ2-7; D is uncertain. The CDR3 is made up of 12 amino acids. Germline V lookup: CDR1 LNHDA, CDR2 SQIVND (reference sequence). V lost 5 bases to trimming and J lost 3 bases, with 8 bases between them. As DNA, the CDR3 is TGTGCCAGTAGTGGCACTCTCTACGAGCAGTACTTC. Protein: CASSGTLYEQYF.

This clonotype was seen repeatedly, ten times or more. The J gene is TRBJ1-6, the V gene TRBV5-1, with a weak D call TRBD1 (6 bases). This CDR3 contains 17 residues. The ends were cut back, 0 bases at V and 0 bases at J, with 10 bases in the middle. The germline V gene has CDR1 SGHRS and CDR2 YFSETQ. The CDR3 DNA follows: TGCGCCAGCAGCTTGGGGCAGGGGAGCTCCTATAATTCACCCCTCCACTTT. As protein: CASSLGQGSSYNSPLHF.

About this clonotype itself: A read error may explain this, as a much larger clone is one base away. V and J are TRBV28 and TRBJ2-5; 10 positions match TRBD1. The tail of the sequence fits TRBJ2-7 better, so the J call may be wrong. The CDR3 is 16 residues long. Germline loops: CDR1 MDHEN, CDR2 SYDVKM. CDR3 protein: CTSSSTGQGLAYEQYF. The CDR3 DNA reads TGTACCAGCAGTTCGACGGGACAGGGGTTGGCGTACGAGCAGTACTTC.

This clonotype was found many times. This chain connects TRBV2 to TRBJ2-7; 8 bases map to TRBD1. Germline CDR1 is SNHLY and CDR2 is FYNNEI. This CDR3 comprises 12 residues. V dropped 6 bases and J dropped 2; count of bases not matched to a gene: 0. CDR3 sequence (DNA): TGTGCCAGCAGGGACAGGGCCTACGAGCAGTACTTC. Its translation is CASRDRAYEQYF. The whole variable domain, filled in from reference TRBV2 and TRBJ2-7, reads EPEVTQTPSHQVTQMGQEVILRCVPISNHLYFYWYRQILGQKVEFLVSFYNNEISEKSEIFDDQFSVERPDGSNFTLKIRSTKLEDSAMYFCASRDRAYEQYFGPGTRLTVT.

As for this clonotype: A read error may account for a junction end that differs from germline. CDR3 bases: TGCGCCAGCAGCGACGGACGAGGACGTCGAAAGACCTATGGCCACACCTTC. As protein: CASSDGRGRRKTYGHTF. The genes are TRBV4-3 and TRBJ1-2; D is uncertain. Per germline, CDR1 LGHNA and CDR2 YSLEER. This CDR3 contains 17 residues.

Concerning this clonotype: It may be a read error: a sequence one base away is much more abundant. V gene TRBV2 combines with J gene TRBJ2-3, with unresolved D. Germline V gives CDR1 SNHLY, CDR2 FYNNEI. The ends were cut back, 11 bases at V and 2 bases at J, with 17 bases in the middle. This CDR3 spans 14 amino acids. CDR3 nucleotide sequence: TGTGCCGGAAGCTTGGGTGGCTCCACAGATACGCAGTATTTT. It specifies CAGSLGGSTDTQYF.

The table lists this clonotype with many counts. The chain carries TRBV11-1 and TRBJ2-5, with TRBD2 matching over 7 bases. The V gene end was trimmed by 5 bases and the J gene end by 5 bases; junction bases not matched to a gene: 5. Germline CDR1 and CDR2: SGHAT and FQDESV (reference sequence). The CDR3 is 13 residues long. DNA for the CDR3: TGTGCCAGCAGCGGGGAGGGGAGGGAGACCCAGTACTTC. Residues: CASSGEGRETQYF. Together with reference TRBV11-1 and TRBJ2-5, the CDR3 gives the full variable domain: EAEVAQSPRYKITEKSQAVAFWCDPISGHATLYWYRQILGQGPELLVQFQDESVVDDSQLPKDRFSAERLKGVDSTLKIQPAELGDSAMYLCASSGEGRETQYFGPGTRLLVL.

This clonotype occurred many times. The chain combines TRBV6-9 with TRBJ1-2; D call uncertain. The CDR3 totals 17 residues. Germline V gene data show CDR1 as MNHGY and CDR2 as SVAAGI. Trimming left V 4 bases short and J 4 bases short, with 22 bases between. The chain's CDR3 is CASSFSMPYGKTYGYTF. The CDR3 DNA follows: TGTGCCAGCAGTTTTTCCATGCCTTACGGAAAGACCTATGGCTACACCTTC.

The gene calls are TRBV6-2 or TRBV6-3 and TRBJ2-5; TRBD1 aligns across 11 bases. From germline, CDR1 is MNHEY and CDR2 SVGEGT. Trimming cost V 1 base and J 4 bases; bases outside gene matches: 17. CDR3 length: 20 residues. The CDR3 DNA follows: TGTGCCAGCAGTTACTTGGGGACAGGGGGAGGCCCACGGGACAGAGAGACCCAGTACTTC. Its translation: CASSYLGTGGGPRDRETQYF.

Comment on this clonotype: A read error is possible here, since a much larger clone lies one base away. The V call is TRBV20-1, the J call TRBJ1-1; unclear D gene. The germline V gene encodes CDR1 DFQATT and CDR2 SNEGSKA (reference sequence). This CDR3 has 15 amino acids. The CDR3 loop reads CSARDWALRGTEASF. Here the CDR3 DNA reads TGCAGTGCTAGAGATTGGGCCCTTCGCGGCACTGAAGCTTCCTTT.